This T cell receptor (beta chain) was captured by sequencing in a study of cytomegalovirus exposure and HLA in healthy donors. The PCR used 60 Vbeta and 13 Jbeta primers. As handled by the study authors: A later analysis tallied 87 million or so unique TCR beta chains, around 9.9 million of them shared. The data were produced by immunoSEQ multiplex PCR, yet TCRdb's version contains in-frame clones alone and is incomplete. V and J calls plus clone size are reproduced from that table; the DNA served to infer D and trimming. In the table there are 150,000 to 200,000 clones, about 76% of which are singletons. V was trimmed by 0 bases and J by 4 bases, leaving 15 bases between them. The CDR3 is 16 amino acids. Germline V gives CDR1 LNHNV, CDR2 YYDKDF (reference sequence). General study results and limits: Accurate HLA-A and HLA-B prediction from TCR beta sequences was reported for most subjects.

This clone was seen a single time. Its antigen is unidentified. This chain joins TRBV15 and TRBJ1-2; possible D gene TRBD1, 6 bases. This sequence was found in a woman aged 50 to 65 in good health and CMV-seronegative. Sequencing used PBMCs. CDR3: CATSRDRGTTPYGYTF. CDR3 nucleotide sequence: TGTGCCACCAGCAGAGATAGGGGGACAACCCCCTATGGCTACACCTTC.